These 2 T cell receptor beta chains originate from one sample sequenced in a study of identical twins. A single record per CDR3 protein comes from TCRdb applying MiXCR to the 5' RACE reads. Here the sample spans hundreds of thousands of distinct CDR3 sequences, 15% to 20% being singletons. The same sample was also studied in work on T cells expressing NK-cell markers.

The sample comprised PBMCs. These receptors all stem from a woman under 30 in good health.

This chain connects TRBV5-5 to TRBJ1-2, with TRBD1 as a possible D gene (5 bases). The germline gives CDR1 SGHKS, CDR2 YYEKEE (reference sequence). With 1 base removed from V and 5 bases from J, the gap between germline ends came to 9 bases. The CDR3 extends over 13 amino acids. CDR3 amino acids: CASSLYKGYGYTF. Written as DNA, the CDR3 is TGTGCCAGCAGCTTGTACAAGGGGTATGGCTACACCTTC.

The V call is TRBV7-2, the J call TRBJ2-3; possible D gene TRBD1, 5 bases. Germline V gives CDR1 SGHTA, CDR2 FQGNSA. V lost 0 bases and J 1 base, leaving 8 bases between the germline ends. This CDR3 contains 15 residues. CDR3: CASSLAGPRTDTQYF. The CDR3 coding sequence is TGTGCCAGCAGCTTAGCGGGGCCCCGCACAGATACGCAGTATTTT.